A single sample gave rise to the 27 T cell receptor beta chains below, sequenced in a study of identical twins. From the 5' RACE reads, TCRdb called clonotypes with MiXCR, one entry per CDR3 protein. The table has some 230,000 distinct CDR3 sequences, 5.5% to 7.5% seen once. These data also formed part of another study, on T cells expressing NK-cell markers.

The sequenced sample was CD8+ T cells sorted from blood. The receptors come from a woman aged 18-29 years in good health.

This clonotype came up many times. The chain employs TRBV7-6 and TRBJ2-2; perhaps TRBD1 as D (6 bases). The ends were cut back, 1 base at V and 1 base at J, with 10 bases in the middle. In germline, CDR1 is SGHVS, CDR2 FNYEAQ. The CDR3 spans 16 residues. The CDR3 DNA is TGTGCCAGCAGCTTAGGGACAGCCGGGAACACCGGGGAGCTGTTTTTT. Its protein product is CASSLGTAGNTGELFF.

This clonotype occurred a few times. The rearrangement uses TRBV7-7 and TRBJ2-3, with 9 bases lining up with TRBD2. This CDR3 is 18 amino acids long. Looked up from germline, CDR1 is SSHAT and CDR2 is FNYEAQ (reference sequence). V lost 4 bases and J lost 3; bases outside the gene matches: 14. The CDR3 DNA reads as TGTGCCAGCAGCTGGACCATGATCCTTAGCGGGAGTACAGATACGCAGTATTTT. Residues: CASSWTMILSGSTDTQYF.

The chain couples TRBV15 to TRBJ2-3; 9 bases map to TRBD1. The CDR3 is 14 amino acids. The V gene end was trimmed by 4 bases and the J gene end by 5 bases; junction bases not matched to a gene: 4. Germline CDR1 and CDR2: LNHNV and YYDKDF (reference sequence). The CDR3 DNA follows: TGTGCCACCAGCACCGGGACAGGGAGAGATACGCAGTATTTT. It yields the protein CATSTGTGRDTQYF.

The CDR3, as DNA: TGTGCCAGCAGTTTGTTGGCGGGAGGGGGTCGCAATGAGCAGTTCTTC. Amino acid sequence: CASSLLAGGGRNEQFF. The chain couples TRBV12-3 or TRBV12-4 to TRBJ2-1; TRBD2 matches at 9 bases. With 3 bases clipped from V and 6 bases from J, the junction kept 9 bases outside the gene matches. CDR3 length equals 16 residues.

The V call is TRBV12-3 or TRBV12-4, the J call TRBJ2-3; D is undetermined. CDR3 length: 15 residues. V lost 3 bases, J lost 0 bases, and 10 bases lay in between. The CDR3, as DNA: TGTGCCAGCAGTTTTCCCCAAGGCAGCACAGATACGCAGTATTTT. Its protein is CASSFPQGSTDTQYF.

This clonotype was observed a handful of times. The chain uses TRBV12-3 or TRBV12-4 and TRBJ1-4; no clear D. The CDR3 is 11 amino acids. V was shortened by 0 bases and J by 10 bases, with 3 bases between the two germline ends. The CDR3, as DNA: TGTGCCAGCAGTTTAGCTGGAAAACTGTTTTTT. It translates to CASSLAGKLFF.

This clonotype was found a few times. The chain joins TRBV11-1 to TRBJ1-4, with TRBD1 matching 7 bases. The CDR3 has 18 amino acids. The germline V gene has CDR1 SGHAT and CDR2 FQDESV (reference sequence). J gave up 10 bases and V 6 bases, and 23 bases lay outside the gene matches. CDR3 residues: CASRPQEGAYSRLGKLFF. The CDR3 DNA is TGTGCCAGCAGACCACAGGAGGGGGCGTATTCAAGGTTGGGAAAACTGTTTTTT.

This clonotype was counted a few times. J is TRBJ2-5 and V is TRBV27, with D hard to call. The CDR3 is 15 residues long. Germline V lookup: CDR1 MNHEY, CDR2 SMNVEV (reference sequence). V was clipped by 6 bases and J by 1 base, with 15 bases between them. Here the CDR3 reads CASSLALRAQETQYF. For the CDR3, the DNA is TGTGCCAGCAGCCTGGCCCTCCGGGCCCAAGAGACCCAGTACTTC.

This clonotype was found many times. The chain is built from TRBV5-1 and TRBJ1-5; D gene uncertain. The germline CDR1 and CDR2 sequences are SGHRS and YFSETQ. This CDR3 is 15 amino acids long. V lost 0 bases, J lost 1 base, and 8 bases lay in between. The CDR3 protein is CASSLGWGSNQPQHF. CDR3 nucleotides: TGCGCCAGCAGCTTGGGTTGGGGAAGCAATCAGCCCCAGCATTTT.

V usage is TRBV20-1 and J usage is TRBJ1-3, with D possibly matching TRBD1 (6 bases). V gave up 0 bases and J gave up 1 base, with 13 bases separating them. There are 16 residues in the CDR3. Germline lookup yields CDR1 DFQATT and CDR2 SNEGSKA (reference sequence). CDR3 DNA: TGCAGTGCTAGAGAAGCTGGACAGACGTCTGGAAACACCATATATTTT. Its protein is CSAREAGQTSGNTIYF.

This clonotype occurred many times. The rearrangement links TRBV7-6 to TRBJ2-5, with D possibly TRBD2 on 5 matching bases. The CDR3 extends over 14 amino acids. Per germline, CDR1 SGHVS and CDR2 FNYEAQ. With 0 bases removed from V and 5 bases from J, the gap between germline ends came to 10 bases. The DNA for the CDR3 is TGTGCCAGCAGCTTAGCCGGGATGACGGAGACCCAGTACTTC. Translated: CASSLAGMTETQYF.

V usage is TRBV6-2 or TRBV6-3 and J usage is TRBJ2-7; no firm D call. V shed 2 bases and J shed 2 bases, with 13 bases lying between them. The CDR3 consists of 15 residues. Germline V CDR1 and CDR2: MNHEY, SVGEGT. In DNA, the CDR3 is TGTGCCAGCAGTTACCCTTCGGCGGCCACCTACGAGCAGTACTTC. Its translation: CASSYPSAATYEQYF.

This clonotype has at least ten counts. The rearrangement links TRBV7-8 to TRBJ2-2; D call uncertain. CDR3 length: 14 residues. V lost 0 bases to trimming and J lost 5 bases, with 7 bases between them. From germline, CDR1 is SGHVS and CDR2 FQNEAQ. CDR3 bases: TGTGCCAGCAGCTTAGCGTGGTTGACCGGGGAGCTGTTTTTT. This encodes CASSLAWLTGELFF.

This clonotype was seen at least ten times. V gene TRBV14 combines with J gene TRBJ1-2; TRBD1 agrees at 7 bases. Germline CDR1 SGHDN, CDR2 FVKESK. The CDR3 extends over 13 amino acids. The J segment lost 4 bases and the V segment lost 3 bases, leaving 2 bases of the junction unmatched. CDR3 DNA: TGTGCCAGCAGCCAGGGACAGACCTATGGCTACACCTTC. Its protein is CASSQGQTYGYTF. The full variable domain, with the rest looked up from reference TRBV14 and TRBJ1-2, is EAGVTQFPSHSVIEKGQTVTLRCDPISGHDNLYWYRRVMGKEIKFLLHFVKESKQDESGMPNNRFLAERTGGTYSTLKVQPAELEDSGVYFCASSQGQTYGYTFGSGTRLTVV.

This clonotype came up a few times. This chain connects TRBV7-9 to TRBJ2-1; weak D call: TRBD2 (5 bases). The CDR3 sequence is 13 residues long. Germline V gene data show CDR1 as SEHNR and CDR2 as FQNEAQ (reference sequence). Trimming removed 7 bases at V and 7 bases at J, with 14 bases between. CDR3 bases: TGTGCCAGCACCGGACCGGGCGGGAATGAGCAGTTCTTC. Encoded protein: CASTGPGGNEQFF.

V gene TRBV10-1 combines with J gene TRBJ2-7, with TRBD2 identical over 11 bases. The junction had 1 base not matched to a gene; V was cut back by 2 bases and J by 1 base. Germline lookup yields CDR1 WNHNN and CDR2 SYGVQD (reference sequence). The CDR3 covers 15 residues. The CDR3 region has the DNA TGCGCCAGCAGTGAGGGGACTAGCGGATCCTACGAGCAGTACTTC. It translates to CASSEGTSGSYEQYF.

This clonotype was counted ten times or more. The genes are TRBV12-3 or TRBV12-4 and TRBJ1-6; D ambiguous. The CDR3 sequence is 16 residues long. V lost 6 bases, J lost 7 bases, and 19 bases lay in between. The DNA for the CDR3 is TGTGCCAGCAGCAGTTTTCCCGGAATCCTCAATTCACCCCTCCACTTT. This codes for CASSSFPGILNSPLHF.

A few counts support this clonotype. The chain joins TRBV19 to TRBJ2-1; 7 bases match TRBD1. Germline values: CDR1 LNHDA, CDR2 SQIVND (reference sequence). CDR3 length: 14 residues. V gave up 5 bases and J gave up 4 bases; unmatched junction bases: 5. Here the CDR3 DNA reads TGTGCCAGTAGTGCCGGGACAGAGTACAATGAGCAGTTCTTC. Amino acids: CASSAGTEYNEQFF.

This clonotype was recorded a few times. The chain links TRBV9 to TRBJ2-7; no firm D call. CDR3 size: 12 residues. Per the germline V gene, CDR1 is SGDLS and CDR2 is YYNGEE. Trimming removed 3 bases from V and 5 bases from J, with 9 bases in between. The CDR3 nucleotides read TGTGCCAGCAGCGACAGTTTTAACGAGCAGTACTTC. This encodes CASSDSFNEQYF.

This clonotype was counted many times. The chain has TRBV27 and TRBJ1-1; possibly TRBD1 for D (6 bases). V was pared by 7 bases and J by 0 bases, with 9 bases between. The CDR3 is made up of 13 amino acids. The germline gives CDR1 MNHEY, CDR2 SMNVEV (reference sequence). This chain's CDR3 is CASMDSLNTEAFF. DNA for the CDR3: TGTGCCAGCATGGACAGCTTGAACACTGAAGCTTTCTTT.

The chain carries TRBV27 and TRBJ2-3, with D possibly being TRBD1 (5 bases). The germline V gene has CDR1 MNHEY and CDR2 SMNVEV (reference sequence). The length of the CDR3 is 12 residues. The V end lost 2 bases, the J end lost 11 bases, and 11 bases lay between the germline ends. CDR3 DNA sequence: TGTGCCAGCAGTTTAATCGGACACGGGCAGTATTTT. Residues: CASSLIGHGQYF.

This clonotype was counted between two and nine times. The chain uses TRBV20-1 and TRBJ2-1; 7 bases are a match to TRBD2. There are 17 residues in the CDR3. Germline V gives CDR1 DFQATT, CDR2 SNEGSKA (reference sequence). V shed 0 bases and J 5 bases; nucleotides not matched to a gene: 13. CDR3 sequence: CSAREDAGVGPNNEQFF. CDR3 DNA: TGCAGTGCTAGAGAGGATGCGGGGGTAGGACCCAACAATGAGCAGTTCTTC.

V is TRBV12-3 or TRBV12-4 and J is TRBJ2-1, with 9 bases identical to TRBD2. V shed 6 bases and J 7 bases; nucleotides not matched to a gene: 10. The CDR3 is 15 residues long. CDR3 protein: CASRDPGLARNEQFF. The DNA for the CDR3 is TGTGCCAGCAGGGACCCGGGACTAGCACGAAATGAGCAGTTCTTC.

This clonotype was seen only a few times. The gene calls are TRBV5-1 and TRBJ2-3; no firm D call. The CDR3 extends over 14 amino acids. The V end was cut by 1 base, the J end by 1 base, with 7 bases between. Germline values: CDR1 SGHRS, CDR2 YFSETQ. CDR3 loop: CASSLLSGTDTQYF. CDR3 DNA sequence: TGCGCCAGCAGCTTGCTATCGGGCACAGATACGCAGTATTTT.

The gene calls are TRBV6-1 and TRBJ2-5; D is unresolved. Trimming stripped 4 bases from V and 5 bases from J, with 11 bases between. The germline V gene encodes CDR1 MNHNS and CDR2 SASEGT. The CDR3 extends over 13 amino acids. This CDR3 is CASSAANLETQYF. CDR3 DNA: TGTGCCAGCAGTGCAGCAAATCTGGAGACCCAGTACTTC.

This clonotype appeared a few times. The V and J genes are TRBV6-5 and TRBJ1-1, with 11 nucleotides matching TRBD1. J was trimmed by 5 bases and V by 0 bases; bases with no gene match: 5. The CDR3 totals 16 residues. Germline V gives CDR1 MNHEY, CDR2 SVGAGI. The CDR3 nucleotides read TGTGCCAGCAGTTACTCTTGGGACAGGGGGATGACTGAAGCTTTCTTT. Translated: CASSYSWDRGMTEAFF.

In this sample, this clonotype turned up a few times. The V gene is TRBV11-1, the J gene TRBJ1-1; TRBD1 matches 9 bases. J lost 5 bases, V lost 0 bases, and 7 bases had no gene match. Germline values: CDR1 SGHAT, CDR2 FQDESV (reference sequence). There are 16 residues in the CDR3. CDR3 in amino acids: CASSLAYGTGNTEAFF. The CDR3 DNA sequence: TGTGCCAGCAGCTTAGCTTATGGGACAGGGAATACTGAAGCTTTCTTT. Combining the CDR3 with reference TRBV11-1 and TRBJ1-1 gives the whole variable domain EAEVAQSPRYKITEKSQAVAFWCDPISGHATLYWYRQILGQGPELLVQFQDESVVDDSQLPKDRFSAERLKGVDSTLKIQPAELGDSAMYLCASSLAYGTGNTEAFFGQGTRLTVV.